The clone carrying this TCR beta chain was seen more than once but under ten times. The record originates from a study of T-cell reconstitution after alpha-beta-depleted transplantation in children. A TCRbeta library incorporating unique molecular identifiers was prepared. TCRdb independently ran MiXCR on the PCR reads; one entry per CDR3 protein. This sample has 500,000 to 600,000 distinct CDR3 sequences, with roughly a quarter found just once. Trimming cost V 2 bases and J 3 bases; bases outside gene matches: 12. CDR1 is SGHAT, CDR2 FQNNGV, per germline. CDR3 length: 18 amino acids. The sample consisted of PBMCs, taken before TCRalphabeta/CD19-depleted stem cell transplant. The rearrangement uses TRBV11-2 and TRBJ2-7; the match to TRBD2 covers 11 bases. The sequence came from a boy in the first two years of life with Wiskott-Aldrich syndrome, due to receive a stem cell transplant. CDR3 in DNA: TGTGCCAGCAGCTTAAAGGGCCTAGCGGGAGGATTTAGCTACGAGCAGTACTTC. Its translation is CASSLKGLAGGFSYEQYF.